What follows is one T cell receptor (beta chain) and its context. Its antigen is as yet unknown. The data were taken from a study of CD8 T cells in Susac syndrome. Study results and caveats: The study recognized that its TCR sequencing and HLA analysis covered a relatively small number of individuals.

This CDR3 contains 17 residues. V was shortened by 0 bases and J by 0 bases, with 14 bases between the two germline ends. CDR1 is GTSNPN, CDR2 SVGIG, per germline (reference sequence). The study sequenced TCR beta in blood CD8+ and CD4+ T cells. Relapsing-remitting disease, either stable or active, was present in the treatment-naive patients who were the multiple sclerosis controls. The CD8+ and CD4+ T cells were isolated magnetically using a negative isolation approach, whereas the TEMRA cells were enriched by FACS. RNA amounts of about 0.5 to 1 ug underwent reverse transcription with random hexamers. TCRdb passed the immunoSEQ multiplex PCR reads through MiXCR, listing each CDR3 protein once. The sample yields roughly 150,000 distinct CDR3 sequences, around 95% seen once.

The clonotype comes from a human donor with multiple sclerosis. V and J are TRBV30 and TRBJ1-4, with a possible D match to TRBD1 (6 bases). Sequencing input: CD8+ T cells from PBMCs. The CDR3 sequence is CAWSVVYREATNEKLFF. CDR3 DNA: TGTGCCTGGAGTGTGGTCTACAGGGAAGCAACTAATGAAAAACTGTTTTTT. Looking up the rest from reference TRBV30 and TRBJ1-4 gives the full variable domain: SQTIHQWPATLVQPVGSPLSLECTVEGTSNPNLYWYRQAAGRGLQLLFYSVGIGQISSEVPQNLSASRPQDRQFILSSKKLLLSDSGFYLCAWSVVYREATNEKLFFGSGTQLSVL.